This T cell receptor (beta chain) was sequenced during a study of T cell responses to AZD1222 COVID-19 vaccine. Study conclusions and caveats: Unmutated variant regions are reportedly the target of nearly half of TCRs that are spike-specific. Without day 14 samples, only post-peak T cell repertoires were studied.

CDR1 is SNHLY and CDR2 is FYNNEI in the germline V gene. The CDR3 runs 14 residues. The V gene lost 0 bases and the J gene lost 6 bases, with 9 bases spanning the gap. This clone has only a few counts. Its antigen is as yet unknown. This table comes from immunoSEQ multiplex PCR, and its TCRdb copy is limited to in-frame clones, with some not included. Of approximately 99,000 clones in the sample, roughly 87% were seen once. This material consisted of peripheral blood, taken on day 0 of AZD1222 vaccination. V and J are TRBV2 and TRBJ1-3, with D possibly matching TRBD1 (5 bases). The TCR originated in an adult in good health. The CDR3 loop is CASSEAGAANTIYF. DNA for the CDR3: TGTGCCAGCAGTGAAGCCGGGGCTGCAAACACCATATATTTT.